This TCR beta chain was sequenced during a study of blood T cell repertoires in COVID-19. The overall study: There were acute and convalescent COVID-19 samples, and they came from the United States, Italy and Spain. Sample material is recorded as cDNA or gDNA derived from T cells, B-cell-depleted T cells, or PBMCs.

Original handling: Amplifying reference gene primers gave estimates of nucleated cell counts. TCRdb keeps only in-frame clones here, not all; method: immunoSEQ multiplex PCR. The D gene and trimming were derived from the DNA, and the V and J assignments and clone size from that table. The sample lists roughly 180,000 clones; less than 85% were seen once. The CDR3 extends over 15 amino acids. Trimming took 7 bases from V and 6 from J; bases not matched to a gene: 9. Per the germline V gene, CDR1 is MNHEY and CDR2 is SVGAGI. V gene TRBV6-5 combines with J gene TRBJ2-1; 10 positions match TRBD2. The material sequenced was peripheral blood. The receptor was isolated from a woman over 75 with active or convalescent COVID-19. CDR3 in DNA: TGTGCCAGCACCAGAAGCGGGAGGGGTCCCAATGAGCAGTTCTTC. Protein sequence: CASTRSGRGPNEQFF.